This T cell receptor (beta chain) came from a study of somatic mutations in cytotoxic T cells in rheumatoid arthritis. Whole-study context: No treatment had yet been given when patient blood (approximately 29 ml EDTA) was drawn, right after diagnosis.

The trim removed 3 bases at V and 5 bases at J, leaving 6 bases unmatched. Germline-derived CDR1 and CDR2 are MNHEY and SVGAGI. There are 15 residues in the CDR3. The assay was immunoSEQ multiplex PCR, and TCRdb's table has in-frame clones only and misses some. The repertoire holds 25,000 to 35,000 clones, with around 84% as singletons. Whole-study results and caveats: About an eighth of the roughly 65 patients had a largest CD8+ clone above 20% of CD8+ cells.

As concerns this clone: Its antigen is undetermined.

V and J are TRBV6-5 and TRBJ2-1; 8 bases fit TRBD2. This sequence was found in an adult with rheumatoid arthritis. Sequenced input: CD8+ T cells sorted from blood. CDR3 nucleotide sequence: TGTGCCAGCAGTTATGAGCGGGAGTCCCACAATGAGCAGTTCTTC. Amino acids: CASSYERESHNEQFF.